A selection of T cell receptor beta chains follows, all from one sample in a study of identical twins. Each CDR3 protein gets one entry after TCRdb re-called the 5' RACE reads with MiXCR. The sample shows approximately 680,000 distinct CDR3 sequences, 7% to 7.5% of them seen only once. These data were likewise used in another study, on yellow fever vaccine responses in identical twins.

The sample consisted of PBMCs. All receptors come from a woman under 30 in good health. Both conserved end residues are part of each CDR3. D genes are given only for firm matches. A clone size is listed for some rows: how often the clone was seen (once, few, many), or a class if it is expanded.

D | J | size | V | DNA | CDR3
TRBD2 | TRBJ2-3 | many | TRBV12-3/TRBV12-4 | TGTGCCAGCCAGGGACTAGCGGGAGGAGATACGCAGTATTTT | CASQGLAGGDTQYF
TRBD2 | TRBJ2-3 | NA | TRBV7-6 | TGTGCCAGCAGCCTCAGAGGCCTAGCGGGGGGTCGGCTTACAGATACGCAGTATTTT | CASSLRGLAGGRLTDTQYF
TRBD1 | TRBJ2-6 | few | TRBV5-1 | TGCGCCAGCAGCCCGACAGGGTGGTTCTCTGGGGCCAACGTCCTGACTTTC | CASSPTGWFSGANVLTF
TRBD1 | TRBJ1-1 | many | TRBV24-1 | TGTGCCACCAGTGGGAACGGACAGGGGGCTTTCTTT | CATSGNGQGAFF
TRBD2 | TRBJ2-1 | few | TRBV29-1 | TGCAGCGTTGCGGCGGGAGGGCGCGAGCAGTTCTTC | CSVAAGGREQFF
NA | TRBJ1-4 | many | TRBV12-3/TRBV12-4 | TGTGCCAGCAGTTTCATTGTAACTGAAAAACTGTTTTTT | CASSFIVTEKLFF
TRBD1 | TRBJ1-4 | NA | TRBV29-1 | TGCAGCGTTGAAGATCGGGGGACAGGGGGCTCCTTTAATGAAAAACTGTTTTTT | CSVEDRGTGGSFNEKLFF
NA | TRBJ2-5 | many | TRBV4-1 | TGCGCCAGCAGCCAAGGGTTATTAGAGACCCAGTACTTC | CASSQGLLETQYF
NA | TRBJ2-7 | many | TRBV5-1 | TGCGCCAGCAGCTTCCAGTACGAGCAGTACTTC | CASSFQYEQYF
NA | TRBJ2-2 | few | TRBV5-1 | TGCGCCAGCAGCTTTCCCGGATCGGGGAAGAACACCGGGGAGCTGTTTTTT | CASSFPGSGKNTGELFF
TRBD2 | TRBJ2-3 | NA | TRBV9 | TGTGCCAGCAGTCGGGCTAGCGGGGGGGCTTCAGATACGCAGTATTTT | CASSRASGGASDTQYF
TRBD2 | TRBJ2-7 | many | TRBV27 | TGTGCCAGCAGTACCCTAGCGGCGCAAAATCGGTACGAGCAGTACTTC | CASSTLAAQNRYEQYF
NA | TRBJ1-2 | many | TRBV10-3 | TGTGCCATCAGATCCAATGGCTACACCTTC | CAIRSNGYTF
NA | TRBJ2-2 | many | TRBV24-1 | TGTGCCACCAGTGGCCCCCTCACCGGGGAGCTGTTTTTT | CATSGPLTGELFF
NA | TRBJ1-5 | NA | TRBV12-3/TRBV12-4 | TGTGCCAGCAGTTCCAGTTTGGCGGCCATTAGCAATCAGCCCCAGCATTTT | CASSSSLAAISNQPQHF
TRBD2 | TRBJ2-5 | many | TRBV25-1 | TGTGCCAGCAGTGTGGGCGGCGGGGGTAAAGAGACCCAGTACTTC | CASSVGGGGKETQYF
TRBD1 | TRBJ1-1 | NA | TRBV3-1 | TGTGCCAGCACCCGGGAGGGGGCGATTACTGAAGCTTTCTTT | CASTREGAITEAFF
NA | TRBJ2-3 | NA | TRBV9 | TGTGCCAGCAGCGTAGAAGGCGGCAGCACAGATACGCAGTATTTT | CASSVEGGSTDTQYF
TRBD2 | TRBJ2-7 | few | TRBV7-8 | TGTGCCAGCAGCTTAGGGACTAGCGGGAGGGTCGAGCAGTACTTC | CASSLGTSGRVEQYF
NA | TRBJ2-1 | few | TRBV14 | TGTGCCAGCAGCCAAGACTGGGAGTATGGGAGATCCTACAATGAGCAGTTCTTC | CASSQDWEYGRSYNEQFF
NA | TRBJ2-1 | few | TRBV11-3 | TGTGCCAGCAGCTTACGTCGGTCGGCAAGTGAGCAGTTCTTC | CASSLRRSASEQFF
NA | TRBJ1-6 | few | TRBV2 | TGTGCCAGCAGTGCGAAGTCAGACTTCGATAATTCACCCCTCCACTTT | CASSAKSDFDNSPLHF
NA | TRBJ1-2 | few | TRBV7-9 | TGTGCCAGCAGCTCCTATACGGCGGGGGACTATGGCTACACCTTC | CASSSYTAGDYGYTF
TRBD1 | TRBJ1-5 | NA | TRBV6-4 | TGTGCCAGCAGTGAGACAGGGGAAAGCAATCAGCCCCAGCATTTT | CASSETGESNQPQHF
TRBD1 | TRBJ2-1 | few | TRBV5-1 | TGCGCCAGCAGCAACCCCGGGACAGCTAACAATGAGCAGTTCTTC | CASSNPGTANNEQFF
NA | TRBJ2-2 | NA | TRBV4-1 | TGCGCCAGCAGCCTCCCTACAGTCGGGGGCGGGGAGCTGTTTTTT | CASSLPTVGGGELFF
NA | TRBJ1-5 | many | TRBV15 | TGTGCCACCAGCAGAGTTGATCTACAGCCCCAGCATTTT | CATSRVDLQPQHF
TRBD2 | TRBJ2-1 | NA | TRBV9 | TGTGCCAGCAGCGTAGGTGGCGGGAGTATACACAATGAGCAGTTCTTC | CASSVGGGSIHNEQFF
NA | TRBJ2-1 | NA | TRBV29-1 | TGCAGCGTTGACAAAAATGAGCAGTTCTTC | CSVDKNEQFF
TRBD1 | TRBJ2-1 | few | TRBV12-3/TRBV12-4 | TGTGCCAGCAAGGGGACAGGGAACTACAATGAGCAGTTCTTC | CASKGTGNYNEQFF
NA | TRBJ2-7 | NA | TRBV28 | TGTGCCAGCAGTTGGGGGAGTGTTTACGAGCAGTACTTC | CASSWGSVYEQYF
NA | TRBJ2-4 | few | TRBV29-1 | TGCAGCGTGGTGGTGGGGTTAGCCAAAAACATTCAGTACTTC | CSVVVGLAKNIQYF
TRBD2 | TRBJ2-3 | many | TRBV20-1 | TGCAGTGCCAGGGGTAGCGGGGAAGTTCCAGATACGCAGTATTTT | CSARGSGEVPDTQYF
NA | TRBJ1-6 | few | TRBV20-1 | TGCAGTGCCCCTTTGGTACCCTATAATTCACCCCTCCACTTT | CSAPLVPYNSPLHF
TRBD1 | TRBJ2-3 | many | TRBV5-1 | TGCGCCAGCAGCTTGGGGACAGGGGTTAACACAGATACGCAGTATTTT | CASSLGTGVNTDTQYF
NA | TRBJ2-6 | few | TRBV9 | TGTGCCAGCAGCGTAGAATGGGTCCGAGGGGCCTTTCAGGGGGCCAACGTCCTGACTTTC | CASSVEWVRGAFQGANVLTF
NA | TRBJ2-3 | few | TRBV12-3/TRBV12-4 | TGTGCCAGTAAGTCAGTTTCGGCAGATACGCAGTATTTT | CASKSVSADTQYF
NA | TRBJ2-2 | NA | TRBV13 | TGTGCCAGCAGCTTAGGTCGGGGGGCGAGCACCGGGGAGCTGTTTTTT | CASSLGRGASTGELFF
TRBD2 | TRBJ2-5 | NA | TRBV7-3 | TGCGGGGGGGAGACCCAGTACTTC | CGGETQYF
NA | TRBJ2-2 | few | TRBV14 | TGTGCCAGCAGCCCGAATGTGAACACCGGGGAGCTGTTTTTT | CASSPNVNTGELFF
TRBD1 | TRBJ2-5 | many | TRBV15 | TGTGCCACCAGCGCCCAGGGGGCGGGCCAAGAGACCCAGTACTTC | CATSAQGAGQETQYF
NA | TRBJ1-2 | NA | TRBV10-3 | TGTGCCATCAGATCCGGGACGGCGAATTATGGCTACACCTTC | CAIRSGTANYGYTF
TRBD1 | TRBJ2-2 | NA | TRBV18 | TGTGCCAGCTCACCATTTGGACAGGGGGCCACCGGGGAGCTGTTTTTT | CASSPFGQGATGELFF
NA | TRBJ1-5 | once | TRBV4-2 | TGTGCCTCCTGGTGGCAGATCACACAGGTGCTTGGGCAGCCCCAGCATTTT | CASWWQITQVLGQPQHF
NA | TRBJ1-1 | many | TRBV2 | TGTGCCAGCAGTGACGGGAGGGATCTGAACACTGAAGCTTTCTTT | CASSDGRDLNTEAFF
TRBD1 | TRBJ1-2 | many | TRBV4-1 | TGTGCCAGCAGCCAAGGGACAGGGTATGGCTACACCTTC | CASSQGTGYGYTF
NA | TRBJ2-3 | few | TRBV29-1 | TGCAGCGTTGAGATCCCGGGGGACACAGATACGCAGTATTTT | CSVEIPGDTDTQYF
NA | TRBJ2-7 | few | TRBV3-1 | TGTGCCAGCAGCCAGCCCCCTTACGAGCAGTACTTC | CASSQPPYEQYF
NA | TRBJ2-7 | many | TRBV10-3 | TGTGCCATCAGTGAGTCCGCCAGGGGAGATACAGTGCGCGAGCAGTACTTC | CAISESARGDTVREQYF
NA | TRBJ1-3 | many | TRBV18 | TGTGCCAGCTCACCACCGGGGACATCTGGAAACACCATATATTTT | CASSPPGTSGNTIYF